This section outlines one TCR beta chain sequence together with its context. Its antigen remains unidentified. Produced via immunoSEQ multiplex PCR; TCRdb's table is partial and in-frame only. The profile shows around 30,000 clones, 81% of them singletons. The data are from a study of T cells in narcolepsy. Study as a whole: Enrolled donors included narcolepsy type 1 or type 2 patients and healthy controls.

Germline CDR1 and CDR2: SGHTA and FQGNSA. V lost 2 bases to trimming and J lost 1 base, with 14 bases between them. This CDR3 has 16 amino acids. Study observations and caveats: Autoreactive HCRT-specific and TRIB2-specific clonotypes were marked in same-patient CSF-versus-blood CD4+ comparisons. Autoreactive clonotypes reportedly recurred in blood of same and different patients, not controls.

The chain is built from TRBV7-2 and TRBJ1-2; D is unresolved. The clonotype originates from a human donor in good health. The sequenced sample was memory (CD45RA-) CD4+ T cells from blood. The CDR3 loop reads CASSLTPNSLNYGYTF. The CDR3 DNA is TGTGCCAGCAGCTTAACCCCTAACTCCCTTAACTATGGCTACACCTTC.